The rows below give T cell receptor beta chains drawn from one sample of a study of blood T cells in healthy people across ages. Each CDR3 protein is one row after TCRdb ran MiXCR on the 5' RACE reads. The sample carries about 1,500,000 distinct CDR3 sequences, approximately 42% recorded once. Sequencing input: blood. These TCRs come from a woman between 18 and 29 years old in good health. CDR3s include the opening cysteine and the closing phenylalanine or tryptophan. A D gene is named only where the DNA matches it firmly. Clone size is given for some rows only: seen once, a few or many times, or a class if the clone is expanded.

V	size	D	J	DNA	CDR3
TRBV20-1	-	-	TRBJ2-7	TGCAGTGCTGGTCTACAGGGCGGGTACGAGCAGTACTTC	CSAGLQGGYEQYF
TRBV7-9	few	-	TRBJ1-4	TGTGCCAGCAGCTTCCTTCCGGGGGCGACTAATGAAAAACTGTTTTTT	CASSFLPGATNEKLFF
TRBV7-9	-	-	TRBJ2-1	TGTGCCAGCAGCTCGCCCGCTTCCATCCATGAGCAGTTCTTC	CASSSPASIHEQFF
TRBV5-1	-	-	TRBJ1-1	TGCGCCAGCAGCTTGCACAGTCTTAGGGACTTATTGACTGAAGCTTTCTTT	CASSLHSLRDLLTEAFF
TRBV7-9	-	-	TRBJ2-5	TGTGCCAGCAGCTCCCCGGAAGGACAAGAGACCCAGTACTTC	CASSSPEGQETQYF
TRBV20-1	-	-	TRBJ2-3	TGCAGTGCTAGAGGCCAGGACGGGGACACAGATACGCAATATTTT	CSARGQDGDTDTQYF
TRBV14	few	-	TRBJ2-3	TGTGCCAGCAGCCAAGATTTAATAGACAATACGCAGTATTTT	CASSQDLIDNTQYF
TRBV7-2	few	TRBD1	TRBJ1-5	TGTGCCAGCCAAAGACAGGGGGCGTCCAATCAGCCCCAGCATTTT	CASQRQGASNQPQHF
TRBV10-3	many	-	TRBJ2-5	TGTGCCATCAGTGTCTCAGACATGAGCGAGACCCAGTACTTC	CAISVSDMSETQYF
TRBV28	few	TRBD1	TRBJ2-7	TGTGCCAGCCTAGGACAGGGGGCAGGGTACGAGCAGTACTTC	CASLGQGAGYEQYF
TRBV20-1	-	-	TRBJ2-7	TGCAGTGCTCGCGAAGGAGACAATGAGCAGTACTTC	CSAREGDNEQYF
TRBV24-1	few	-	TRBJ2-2	TGTGCCACCAGTGCCGTAGACACGAACACCGGGGAGCTGTTTTTT	CATSAVDTNTGELFF
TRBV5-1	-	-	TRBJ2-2	TGCGCCAGCAGCTTGGGGAGCGTTGCCACCGGGGAGCTGTTTTTT	CASSLGSVATGELFF
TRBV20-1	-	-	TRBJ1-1	TGCAGTGCTAGGGGCCAGCACATGAACACTGAAGCTTTCTTT	CSARGQHMNTEAFF
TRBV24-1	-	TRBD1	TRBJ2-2	TGTGCCACCAGTGACCGGACAGGAAGGGACACCGGGGAGCTGTTTTTT	CATSDRTGRDTGELFF
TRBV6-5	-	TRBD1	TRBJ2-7	TGTGCCTCGTATAAACAGGGGATAAACTCCTACGAGCAGTACTTC	CASYKQGINSYEQYF
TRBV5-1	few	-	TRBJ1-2	TGCGCCAGCAGCGCTCGCCCAGGGACATCTAACTATGGCTACACCTTC	CASSARPGTSNYGYTF
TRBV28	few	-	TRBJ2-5	TGTGCCAGCAGTTTCGGACTGTGGGAGACCCAGTACTTC	CASSFGLWETQYF
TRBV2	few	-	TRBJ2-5	TGTGCCAGCAGTCCCATGCCCCAAGAGACCCAGTACTTC	CASSPMPQETQYF
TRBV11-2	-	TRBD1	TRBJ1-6	TGTGCCAGCAGCTCGGTACCGAGGGGGCGCTCACCCCTCCACTTT	CASSSVPRGRSPLHF
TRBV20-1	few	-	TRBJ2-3	TGCAGTGCTAGAGTTAAGGGCGGGGGCTCAGATACGCAGTATTTT	CSARVKGGGSDTQYF
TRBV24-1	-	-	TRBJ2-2	TGTGCCACCAGTGACTCGGCAGGGAGGGAGCTGTTTTTT	CATSDSAGRELFF
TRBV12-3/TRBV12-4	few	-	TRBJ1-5	TGTGCCAGCAGTTTTGACATCGGTCATCAGCCCCAGCATTTT	CASSFDIGHQPQHF
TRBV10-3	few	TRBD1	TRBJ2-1	TGTGCCATCAGTGACCGGGACAGTAAGTACAATGAGCAGTTCTTC	CAISDRDSKYNEQFF
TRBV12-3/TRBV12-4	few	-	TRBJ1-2	TGTGCCAGCAGCCCGGTCCCCAACTATGGCTACACCTTC	CASSPVPNYGYTF
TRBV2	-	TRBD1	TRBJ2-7	TGTGCCAGCACCGGGGGAGGACAGGGCTCCTACGAGCAGTACTTC	CASTGGGQGSYEQYF
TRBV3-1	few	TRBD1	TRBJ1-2	TGTGCCAGCAGCCTCAGGACAGGGAAGGATCGGAGCTATGGCTACACCTTC	CASSLRTGKDRSYGYTF
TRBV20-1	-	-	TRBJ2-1	TGCAGTGCTATATATTACAATGAGCAGTTCTTC	CSAIYYNEQFF
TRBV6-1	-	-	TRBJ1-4	TGTGCCAGCAGTTTAGTTGGGGATGAAAAACTGTTTTTT	CASSLVGDEKLFF
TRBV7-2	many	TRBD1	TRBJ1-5	TGTGCCAGCAGCTTATCAGGGGGCAGCAATCAGCCCCAGCATTTT	CASSLSGGSNQPQHF
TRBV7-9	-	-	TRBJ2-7	TGTGCCAGCAGCCCCGGACAGTCTAGCTCCTACGAGCAGTACTTC	CASSPGQSSSYEQYF